This T cell receptor (beta chain) was retrieved from a study of blood T cells in healthy people across ages (dated by TCRdb to between 2014 and 2017). With respect to the entire study: Template switching captured roughly one uniquely barcoded TCR beta cDNA molecule per two T cells in model experiments. Age-related changes in TCR beta repertoire diversity were measured in the study by deep sequencing normalized with unique cDNA molecular identifiers. Four age groups were formed from the donors: young (average around 15 years), middle-aged (approximately 41), aged (roughly 59) and long-lived (roughly 81). To avoid experimental bias, donors of different ages were spread randomly across the sequencing lanes. For two donors (one aged 18 to 30 and one aged 80 or older), the study analyzed two additional independent replicas of 1 million unique cDNA reads from the same blood draw. The paper's findings and limits, for the study overall: As age increased, observed TCR beta diversity per million T cells dropped in a roughly linear way, and a significant reduction was already evident by age 40. Estimates of total diversity based on one million sequenced T cells were regarded as lower bounds and as underestimates. Because the CMV infection status of the donors was unknown, age-related changes in expanded clonotypes may potentially have been confounded. Bulk unsorted PBMC profiling prevented conclusive comparison of naive and antigen-experienced compartments. Compared with the aged group, more naive CD4+ T cells, fewer expanded clones and increased TCR diversity were shown by the long-lived group, suggesting age selection. The percentage of naive T cells measured by flow cytometry correlated strongly with observed TCR beta diversity.

The library came from 5' RACE. Sequencing instrument: Illumina HiSeq 2500. A second PCR of roughly 7 to 12 cycles was performed with a sample-barcoded 5' primer and a J-beta primer mix. A template-switch 5' adaptor carrying 12 random nucleotides introduced a unique molecular identifier onto each TCR beta cDNA molecule. At least 3 million CDR3-containing paired-end reads were obtained from each sample. First-strand cDNA synthesis was performed from all RNA using the Mint cDNA synthesis kit, with priming by a TRBC-specific oligonucleotide. After uracil-DNA glycosylase treatment, a first 18-cycle PCR used universal primers M1SS and BC2_uni_R on all cDNA. The authors processed their data as follows. For normalization, 1 million high-quality reads, each with a distinct molecular identifier, were randomly selected from each sample. Instead of being binned into consensus sequences, reads that shared molecular identifiers were thrown out. MiTCR, with a Q25 quality threshold and the strictest error-elimination algorithm, was used for CDR3 identification, clonotype clustering and error correction. A nonparametric unseen species model with Euler transformation was used to estimate a lower bound on total TCR beta diversity. The public reads were run again by TCRdb, first through fastp at Q25 and then through MiXCR, and only productive beta chains were kept. Identical CDR3 protein sequences are pooled into one entry, listed with their most common genes and DNA. For this entry, the V and J calls and clone size follow TCRdb and not the study's own pipeline. For this sample there are about 1.4 million distinct CDR3 sequences; around 55% appear just once. In total, the top ten clones hold 6.5% to 8.5% of the sample.

As for this clonotype: Its target antigen remains unknown. It has no much larger one-base neighbor in the sample; base qualities were not kept.

The CDR3 has 18 amino acids, counting the end cysteine and phenylalanine. Only CDR3 DNA remains: 54 bases, in frame from the first base. CDR1 and CDR2 are read off the germline V gene as MNHEY and SVGAGI. The donors were roughly 39 Caucasian individuals from Russia, aged roughly 6 to 90 years, who were systemically healthy. Around 10 milliliters of peripheral blood were collected from each donor into EDTA-treated Vacutainer tubes. PBMCs were isolated by Ficoll-Paque density-gradient centrifugation, with at least 7 million obtained per sample. Trizol reagent was used to extract total RNA from the PBMCs, yielding at least 6 micrograms per sample. For every donor, flow cytometry on a PBMC aliquot measured the percentage of naive CD45RAhigh/CD27high T cells.

The chain links TRBV6-5 with TRBJ2-4; TRBD1 is possibly the D segment (6 matching bases). The J call may be faulty, since TRBJ2-7 better matches the DNA end. This receptor was taken from a young man in good health. The sequenced sample consisted of blood. At the DNA level, the sequence is TGTGCCAGCAGTCCCTCGGATCCTGGACAGATAGAAAGCTACGAGCAGTACTTC. Its amino acids are CASSPSDPGQIESYEQYF.